This record concerns one TCR beta chain sequence. Its specificity is unknown. Method: immunoSEQ multiplex PCR; TCRdb's copy keeps in-frame clones and lacks some. The data hold about 76,000 clones, with around 79% observed a single time. The CDR3 is made up of 12 amino acids. Germline V CDR1 and CDR2: SGHDN, FVKESK. V shed 4 bases and J shed 7 bases, with 8 bases lying between them. The sample originates from a study of radiotherapy plus CTLA-4 blockade in lung cancer. Points from the study as a whole: Radiotherapy was combined with ipilimumab, and tumor-derived TCR clones then expanded in blood. With interferon-beta, early dynamics of blood T cell clones were reported to best predict response.

The receptor was isolated from a human donor with non-small cell lung cancer whose response to radiotherapy plus ipilimumab could not be evaluated. Some clones in this sample may be carry-over from other donors' samples. The sample in question was peripheral blood, obtained from a patient treated with radiotherapy plus ipilimumab. The rearrangement uses TRBV14 and TRBJ1-5; D is unclear. CDR3 amino acids: CASSPSYQPQHF. DNA of the CDR3: TGTGCCAGCAGCCCTTCCTACCAGCCCCAGCATTTT.